This TCR beta chain was observed in a study of IL-17A CD8 T cells in psoriatic arthritis synovium. For the study in its entirety: The study was designed to define the phenotype, molecular profile and function of synovial IL-17A+CD8+ T cells in the pathogenesis of psoriatic arthritis. General conclusions and limits of the study: Some individual clones occupied over 4% of the repertoire, though most synovial CD8+ subsets remained polyclonal. Because no psoriatic arthritis synovial tissue samples were available, cells were taken from synovial fluid instead of synovial tissue. Only a few patients were covered by TCR sequencing, and this limited sample size was acknowledged by the authors.

With regard to this clone: Its binding antigen is unknown. No quality values exist for individual bases; no much larger clone is one base distant.

From the cysteine up to the phenylalanine, the CDR3 has a length of 14 residues. Only the CDR3 DNA stays, 42 bases, in frame from base 1. V drops 5 bases and J drops 10 bases, leaving 18 bases in between. Based on the germline V gene, the CDR1 and CDR2 sequences are MDHEN and SYDVKM. Synovial fluid effusions were aspirated from actively inflamed joints of psoriatic arthritis patients. For each patient, synovial fluid served as the source from which three memory CD8+ T cell populations were isolated by sorting: Tc1 cells (IL-17A-IFNgamma+), Tc17 cells (IL-17A+) and the bulk memory fraction, allowing their TCR repertoires to be compared. The psoriatic arthritis patients fulfilled the Classification of Psoriatic Arthritis Study Group (CASPAR) criteria. The bulk memory CD8+ T cell sort included CD45RA-CD27+/- cells together with CD45RA+CD27- cells. TCRbeta sequencing was performed on sorted synovial fluid CD8+ T cell subsets from a few patients with psoriatic arthritis. Synovial fluid mononuclear cells were isolated with Lymphoprep and cryopreserved in liquid nitrogen before use. About 52% fetal calf serum and roughly 10% dimethyl sulfoxide were contained in the cryopreservation medium.

After DNA extraction (Qiagen), TCRbeta V-D-J rearrangements were amplified in a bias-controlled manner and then sequenced at high throughput (immunoSEQ; Adaptive Biotech). In the paper's pipeline: Productive sequences were analyzed at sequence level using the immunoSEQ Analyzer platform. Clonality was calculated as 1 minus Pielou's evenness, so values run from 0 (highly polyclonal) up to 1 (monoclonal). How much repertoires overlapped between subsets was quantified with the Morisita index, which goes from 0 (no similarity) to 1 (complete similarity). TCRdb re-hosts the immuneACCESS table, in-frame sequences only. Its copies lack some clones; in the studies checked, an unresolved V gene accounts for under half of them, and the cause for the rest is not known. The V and J calls and clone size were taken over from that table, and D and trimming were inferred from the DNA. For this sample there are about 1,900 clones; almost 70% appear just once. Roughly 9% of the sample is in the top ten clones.

Recombination joined TRBV28 with TRBJ2-1, with the D gene uncertain. Specimen: memory CD8+ T cells from synovial fluid. Taken with the paper, the label for cell subset or site translates to: bulk memory CD8+ T cells (CD45RA-CD27+/- and CD45RA+CD27-). The origin of this receptor is a human donor with psoriatic arthritis. The CDR3 is CASSPPASAAEQFF. The nucleotide sequence reads TGTGCCAGCAGTCCCCCAGCTTCGGCTGCGGAGCAGTTCTTC.